This TCR beta chain was sequenced during a study of PD-L1 blockade in urothelial cancer. Study context: Male patients with bladder-origin urothelial cancer numbered about 90% of the roughly 29. Blood analysis was done at 3 weeks (second dose) and 6 weeks after treatment began.

Time point indicated: pretreatment peripheral blood. This clone was seen a handful of times. This CDR3 is built from 15 residues. The V end was cut by 2 bases, the J end by 1 base, with 9 bases between. The germline V gene has CDR1 MGHRA and CDR2 YSYEKL. The assay was immunoSEQ multiplex PCR, and TCRdb's table has in-frame clones only and misses some. The profile covers tens of thousands of clones, with around nine tenths appearing a single time and approximately 15% taken by the ten largest. The TCR was taken from a woman aged 55-75 years with urothelial cancer. The chain uses TRBV4-1 and TRBJ1-5; D is perhaps TRBD1 (6 bases). The sequenced sample was PBMCs, obtained around atezolizumab (anti-PD-L1) treatment. As DNA, the CDR3 is TGCGCCAGCAGCCAAATGACAGGAAGCAATCAGCCCCAGCATTTT. It codes for CASSQMTGSNQPQHF.